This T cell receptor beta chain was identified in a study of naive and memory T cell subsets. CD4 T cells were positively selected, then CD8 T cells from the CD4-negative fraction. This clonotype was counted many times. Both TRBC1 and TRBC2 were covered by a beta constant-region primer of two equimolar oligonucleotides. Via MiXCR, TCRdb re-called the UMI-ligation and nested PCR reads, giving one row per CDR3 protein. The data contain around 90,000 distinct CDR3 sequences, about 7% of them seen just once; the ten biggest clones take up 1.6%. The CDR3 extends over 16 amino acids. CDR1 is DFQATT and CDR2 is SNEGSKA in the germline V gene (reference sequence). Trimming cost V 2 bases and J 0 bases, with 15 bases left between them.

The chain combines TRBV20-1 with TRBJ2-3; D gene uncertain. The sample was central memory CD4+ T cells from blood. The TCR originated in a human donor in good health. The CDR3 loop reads CSARNSDTLSTDTQYF. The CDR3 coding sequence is TGCAGTGCTAGAAACTCGGATACCTTAAGCACAGATACGCAGTATTTT.